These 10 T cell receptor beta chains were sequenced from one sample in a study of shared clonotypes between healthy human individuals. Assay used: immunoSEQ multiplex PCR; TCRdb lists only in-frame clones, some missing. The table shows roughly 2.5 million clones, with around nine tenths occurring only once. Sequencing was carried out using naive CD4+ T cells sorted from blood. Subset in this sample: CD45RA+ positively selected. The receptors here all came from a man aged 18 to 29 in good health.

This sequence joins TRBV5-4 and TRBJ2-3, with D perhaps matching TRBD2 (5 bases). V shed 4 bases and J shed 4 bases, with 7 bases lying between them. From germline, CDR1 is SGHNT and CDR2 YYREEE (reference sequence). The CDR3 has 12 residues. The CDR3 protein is CASSGESDTQYF. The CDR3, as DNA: TGTGCCAGCAGCGGGGAGTCAGATACGCAGTATTTT.

The CDR3 region is CASSLALKEPYEQYF. In DNA, the CDR3 is TGTGCCAGCAGCTTAGCGTTGAAGGAACCCTACGAGCAGTACTTC. The chain joins TRBV7-9 to TRBJ2-7; D gene ambiguous. CDR1 is SEHNR and CDR2 is FQNEAQ in the germline V gene (reference sequence). The CDR3 is 15 amino acids. Trimming took off 0 bases at V and 2 bases at J, with 11 bases between the two ends.

The CDR3 is CASSLTGGYLAWNEQFF. CDR3 DNA sequence: TGTGCCAGCAGCTTAACAGGGGGCTACTTGGCGTGGAATGAGCAGTTCTTC. The rearrangement joins TRBV11-2 to TRBJ2-1, with 9 positions matching TRBD1. V shed 2 bases and J 7 bases; nucleotides not matched to a gene: 12. The CDR3 spans 17 residues. Germline V gene sequence: CDR1 SGHAT, CDR2 FQNNGV. Together with reference TRBV11-2 and TRBJ2-1, the CDR3 gives the full variable domain: EAGVAQSPRYKIIEKRQSVAFWCNPISGHATLYWYQQILGQGPKLLIQFQNNGVVDDSQLPKDRFSAERLKGVDSTLKIQPAKLEDSAVYLCASSLTGGYLAWNEQFFGPGTRLTVL.

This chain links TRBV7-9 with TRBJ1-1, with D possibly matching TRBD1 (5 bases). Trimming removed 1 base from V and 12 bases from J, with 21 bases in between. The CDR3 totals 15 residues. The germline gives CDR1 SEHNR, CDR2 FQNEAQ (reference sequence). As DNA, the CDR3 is TGTGCCAGCAGCTTAGAGTTGGGGGGATGGGGACGGTCTTTCTTT. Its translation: CASSLELGGWGRSFF. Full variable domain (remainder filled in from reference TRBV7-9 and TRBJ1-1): DTGVSQNPRHKITKRGQNVTFRCDPISEHNRLYWYRQTLGQGPEFLTYFQNEAQLEKSRLLSDRFSAERPKGSFSTLEIQRTEQGDSAMYLCASSLELGGWGRSFFGQGTRLTVV.

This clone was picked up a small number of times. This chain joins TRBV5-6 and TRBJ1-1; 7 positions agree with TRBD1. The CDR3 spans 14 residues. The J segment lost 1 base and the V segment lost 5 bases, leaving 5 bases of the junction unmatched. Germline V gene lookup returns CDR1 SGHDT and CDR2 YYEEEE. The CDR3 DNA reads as TGTGCCAGCAGGTCCGGGACAGCGAACACTGAAGCTTTCTTT. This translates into CASRSGTANTEAFF. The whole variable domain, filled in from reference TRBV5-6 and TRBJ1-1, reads DAGVTQSPTHLIKTRGQQVTLRCSPKSGHDTVSWYQQALGQGPQFIFQYYEEEERQRGNFPDRFSGHQFPNYSSELNVNALLLGDSALYLCASRSGTANTEAFFGQGTRLTVV.

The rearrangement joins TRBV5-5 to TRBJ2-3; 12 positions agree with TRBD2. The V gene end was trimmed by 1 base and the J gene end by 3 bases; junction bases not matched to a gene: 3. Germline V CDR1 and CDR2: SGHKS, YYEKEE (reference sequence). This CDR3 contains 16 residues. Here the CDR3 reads CASSLPTSGGTDTQYF. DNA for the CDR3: TGTGCCAGCAGCTTGCCGACTAGCGGGGGTACAGATACGCAGTATTTT.

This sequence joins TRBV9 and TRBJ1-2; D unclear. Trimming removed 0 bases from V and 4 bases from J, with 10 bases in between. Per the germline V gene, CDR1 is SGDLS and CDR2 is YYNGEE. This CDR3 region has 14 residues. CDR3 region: CASSVDRSLYGYTF. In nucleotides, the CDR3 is TGTGCCAGCAGCGTAGATCGGAGCCTCTATGGCTACACCTTC.

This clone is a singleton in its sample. The CDR3 DNA follows: TGTGCCAGCAGCGTAGGTTGGCAGGTTAACACTGAAGCTTTCTTT. Translated: CASSVGWQVNTEAFF. The chain joins TRBV9 to TRBJ1-1; the D is unclear. The V and J ends lost 0 bases and 2 bases respectively, with 11 bases between them. There are 15 residues in the CDR3. Germline loops: CDR1 SGDLS, CDR2 YYNGEE.

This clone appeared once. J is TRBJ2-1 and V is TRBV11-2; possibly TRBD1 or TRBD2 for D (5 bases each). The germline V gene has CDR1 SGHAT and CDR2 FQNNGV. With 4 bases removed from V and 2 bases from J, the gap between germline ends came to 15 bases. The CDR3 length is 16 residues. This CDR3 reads CASSSARGLTYNEQFF. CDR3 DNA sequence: TGTGCCAGCAGCTCGGCCCGGGGCCTTACCTACAATGAGCAGTTCTTC.

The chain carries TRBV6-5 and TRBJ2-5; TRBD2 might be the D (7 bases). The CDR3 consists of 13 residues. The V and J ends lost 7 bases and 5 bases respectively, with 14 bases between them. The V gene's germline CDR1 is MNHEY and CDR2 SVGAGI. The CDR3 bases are TGTGCCAGCACGGGGGGCTTGGGGGAGACCCAGTACTTC. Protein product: CASTGGLGETQYF.